These 27 T cell receptor beta chains share one sample of origin, sequenced in a study of T cells in women clearing cervical HPV infection. Some clones are missing from TCRdb's copy, which holds only in-frame ones; the method was immunoSEQ multiplex PCR. The sample is made up of roughly 37,000 clones, and the top ten hold approximately 6% of it. Sequences were obtained from blood buffy coat. The origin of the receptors is a woman between 18 and 70 years old with a cervical HPV16 infection that either progressed to CIN3+ or cleared (not recorded which).

In regard to this clone: With the read ending 3 residues before the CDR3 end, the germline J gene is used to fill in that end. The chain carries TRBV20-1 and TRBJ2-3; 7 bases fit TRBD2. J gave up 2 bases and V 3 bases, and 8 bases lay outside the gene matches. The CDR3 consists of 15 residues. Germline CDR1 is DFQATT and CDR2 is SNEGSKA (reference sequence). The CDR3 here is CSASRGRAFTDTQYF. The sequenced CDR3 bases are TGCAGTGCTAGTCGGGGGAGGGCCTTCACAGATACG.

Concerning this clone: The read terminates 3 residues ahead of where the CDR3 ends, so the germline J gene completes it. V and J are TRBV7-9 and TRBJ1-2; 9 nucleotides match TRBD1. CDR3 length equals 14 residues. Per the germline V gene, CDR1 is SEHNR and CDR2 is FQNEAQ (reference sequence). The CDR3 reads CASSLGQGEREYTF. The covered CDR3 bases are TGTGCCAGCAGCTTAGGACAGGGGGAGCGGGAG.

Comments on this clone: The read is 3 residues too short to cover the CDR3 end, so that end is filled in from the germline J gene. The genes are TRBV19 and TRBJ1-1; no clear D. Germline V lookup: CDR1 LNHDA, CDR2 SQIVND (reference sequence). Deletions cut 5 bases from V and 6 bases from J, with 13 bases between. This CDR3 contains 13 residues. CDR3 sequence reads: CASSAERGSEAFF. The DNA read from the CDR3 is TGTGCCAGTAGTGCCGAGAGAGGGTCTGAA.

Notes on this clone: With the read ending 3 residues before the CDR3 end, the germline J gene is used to fill in that end. This chain connects TRBV18 to TRBJ1-2; D gene unclear. Germline V CDR1 and CDR2: KGHSH, LQKENI. The CDR3 is 13 amino acids. Trimming removed 3 bases at V and 3 bases at J, with 8 bases between. The CDR3 loop reads CASSPSSYYGYTF. The sequenced part of the CDR3 DNA is TGTGCCAGCTCACCGAGTAGTTACTATGGC.

For this clone: The CDR3 end falls 3 residues outside the read, so it is completed with the germline J gene. The J gene is TRBJ2-1, the V gene TRBV14; 8 bases match TRBD2. This CDR3 comprises 18 residues. The germline CDR1 and CDR2 sequences are SGHDN and FVKESK. V was clipped by 1 base and J by 2 bases; unmatched bases: 10. The CDR3: CASSQAGLFSGTYNEQFF. Partial CDR3 DNA: TGTGCCAGCAGCCAAGCGGGTCTTTTTAGCGGGACCTACAATGAG.

On this clone: The CDR3 end is not reached by the read, which stops 3 residues before it; the germline J gene fills it in. This rearrangement joins TRBV28 to TRBJ2-1; tentatively, D is TRBD1 (5 bases). The germline V and J ends were trimmed by 8 bases and 5 bases, with 16 bases remaining between them. This CDR3 has 14 residues. From germline, CDR1 is MDHEN and CDR2 SYDVKM. The sequenced part of the CDR3 DNA is TGTGCCAGCTCCGTCGAGGCAGGGAACAATGAG. It codes for CASSVEAGNNE. The entire CDR3 is CASSVEAGNNEQFF.

With regard to this clone: The read terminates 3 residues ahead of where the CDR3 ends, so the germline J gene completes it. The chain has TRBV7-3 and TRBJ2-5, with 9 nucleotides matching TRBD2. The CDR3 sequence is 15 residues long. The germline V gene has CDR1 SGHTA and CDR2 FQGTGA. Unmatched junction bases numbered 5, after V lost 5 bases and J lost 1 base. The DNA read from the CDR3 is TGTGCCAGCAGCCTATCAGCGGGAGGCCAAGAGACC. This translates into CASSLSAGGQET. The full CDR3 protein is CASSLSAGGQETQYF. The whole variable domain, remainder taken from reference TRBV7-3 and TRBJ2-5, is GAGVSQTPSNKVTEKGKYVELRCDPISGHTALYWYRQSLGQGPEFLIYFQGTGAADDSGLPNDRFFAVRPEGSVSTLKIQRTERGDSAVYLCASSLSAGGQETQYFGPGTRLLVL.

Points on this clone: The observed sequence ends 3 residues before the CDR3 terminus, with the missing tail filled in from the germline J gene. The V and J genes are TRBV20-1 and TRBJ2-7; TRBD2 is a possible D gene (6 bases). The length of the CDR3 is 13 residues. From germline, CDR1 is DFQATT and CDR2 SNEGSKA (reference sequence). V was cut by 3 bases and J by 4 bases, with 13 bases left in between. The CDR3: CSASRGKVYEQYF. The sequenced CDR3 bases are TGCAGTGCTAGTCGGGGGAAGGTATACGAG.

A note on this clone: Coverage ceases 3 residues before the CDR3 finishes, and the germline J gene fills in the end. This chain connects TRBV11-2 to TRBJ2-3; no reliable D call. The CDR3 runs 12 residues. Germline assignment: CDR1 SGHAT and CDR2 FQNNGV. The V gene lost 6 bases and the J gene lost 2 bases, with 6 bases spanning the gap. CDR3 in amino acids: CASSPYTDTQYF. The DNA read from the CDR3 is TGTGCCAGCAGTCCTTACACAGATACG.

This CDR3 is CASSTQVHQPQYF. The covered CDR3 bases are TGTGCCAGTAGTACACAGGTACATCAGCCG. The chain links TRBV19 to TRBJ2-3; the D gene is possibly TRBD1 (5 bases). The CDR3 is cut off 3 residues early in the read; its end comes from the germline J gene. Germline V gene sequence: CDR1 LNHDA, CDR2 SQIVND (reference sequence). The CDR3 is 13 amino acids.

As regards this clone: The read is 3 residues too short to cover the CDR3 end, so that end is filled in from the germline J gene. V gene TRBV13 combines with J gene TRBJ2-3; TRBD2 aligns across 8 bases. In germline, CDR1 is PRHDT, CDR2 FYEKMQ (reference sequence). This CDR3 contains 18 residues. The trim removed 0 bases at V and 6 bases at J, leaving 14 bases unmatched. The CDR3 bases that were read are TGTGCCAGCAGCTTAGGGGGGAGAGTAGCGGGGATAGACGATACG. Amino acid sequence: CASSLGGRVAGIDDT. The complete CDR3 sequence is CASSLGGRVAGIDDTQYF.

Remarks on this clone: The read terminates 3 residues ahead of where the CDR3 ends, so the germline J gene completes it. This sequence joins TRBV6-1 and TRBJ2-2; 7 nucleotides match TRBD1. V dropped 2 bases and J dropped 6; count of bases not matched to a gene: 9. The CDR3 length is 16 residues. The germline V gene encodes CDR1 MNHNS and CDR2 SASEGT. The CDR3 is CASSERTGGSAGELFF. The CDR3 bases that were read are TGTGCCAGCAGTGAAAGGACAGGCGGAAGCGCCGGGGAG.

With regard to this clone: The read comes to an end 3 residues before the CDR3 does, leaving the germline J gene to fill in the end. The rearrangement uses TRBV7-9 and TRBJ2-2; 9 nucleotides align to TRBD1. The CDR3 has 15 amino acids. CDR1 SEHNR and CDR2 FQNEAQ come from the germline V gene (reference sequence). Unmatched junction bases numbered 4, after V lost 4 bases and J lost 4 bases. CDR3 amino acids: CASSSGTGSTGELFF. CDR3 DNA, as far as it was read: TGTGCCAGCAGCTCCGGGACAGGGAGCACCGGGGAG.

With respect to this clone: The CDR3 goes on 3 residues after the read ends, and that part is filled in from the germline J gene. V and J are TRBV11-2 and TRBJ2-5, with D unclear. Trimming removed 4 bases from V and 2 bases from J, with 5 bases in between. Germline V CDR1 and CDR2: SGHAT, FQNNGV. CDR3 length: 12 residues. The covered CDR3 bases are TGTGCCAGCAGCTATCCACAAGAGACC. This encodes CASSYPQET. The entire CDR3 protein reads CASSYPQETQYF.

As concerns this clone: The read ends 3 residues early relative to the CDR3; the germline J gene fills the gap. The V call is TRBV10-3, the J call TRBJ2-2, with D tentatively TRBD2 (6 bases). Trimming took off 0 bases at V and 4 bases at J, with 12 bases between the two ends. Germline V gene data show CDR1 as ENHRY and CDR2 as SYGVKD. This CDR3 is built from 16 residues. The CDR3 region is CAISESRGGGTGELFF. The sequenced part of the CDR3 DNA is TGTGCCATCAGTGAGTCTAGGGGAGGTGGCACCGGGGAG.

As for this clone: The read finishes 3 residues shy of the CDR3 end, and the germline J gene is used to complete it. The chain has TRBV10-3 and TRBJ2-3; 7 bases map to TRBD2. After removal of 8 bases from V and 3 bases from J, the junction contained 5 bases not matched to a gene. This CDR3 is built from 13 residues. Germline V gene sequence: CDR1 ENHRY, CDR2 SYGVKD. The CDR3 reads CAIQAGRTDTQYF. CDR3 DNA (partial): TGTGCCATCCAAGCGGGGCGGACAGATACG.

A remark on this clone: The missing CDR3 end, 3 residues past where the read stops, is filled in from the germline J gene. The chain combines TRBV6-1 with TRBJ2-7; the match to TRBD1 covers 9 bases. The CDR3 is 15 residues long. The germline V gene has CDR1 MNHNS and CDR2 SASEGT. The junction had 3 bases not matched to a gene; V was cut back by 3 bases and J by 0 bases. The CDR3 is CASSEGQGISYEQYF. CDR3 DNA, as far as it was read: TGTGCCAGCAGTGAGGGACAGGGAATCTCCTACGAG.

On this clone: Read data end 3 residues before the CDR3 end; the end is taken from the germline J gene. This rearrangement joins TRBV7-9 to TRBJ2-3, with D perhaps TRBD2 (6 bases). Germline values: CDR1 SEHNR, CDR2 FQNEAQ (reference sequence). V was cut by 3 bases and J by 3 bases, with 7 bases left in between. The CDR3 extends over 13 amino acids. CDR3 loop: CASSLEGTDTQYF. CDR3 DNA, as far as it was read: TGTGCCAGCAGCTTGGAGGGGACAGATACG.

As for this clone: Read sequence stops 3 residues before the CDR3 end, and the germline J gene provides the missing end. This rearrangement joins TRBV19 to TRBJ1-5; 9 bases are shared with TRBD1. Germline CDR1 is LNHDA and CDR2 is SQIVND (reference sequence). The CDR3 spans 15 residues. V trimming: 3 bases; J trimming: 6 bases; junction bases outside the gene matches: 6. The sequenced part of the CDR3 DNA is TGTGCCAGTAGTATCCGGGACAGGGAATCTCAGCCC. Amino acids: CASSIRDRESQP. The complete CDR3 protein is CASSIRDRESQPQHF.

Regarding this clone: The read comes to an end 3 residues before the CDR3 does, leaving the germline J gene to fill in the end. The chain recombines TRBV4-1 with TRBJ1-1; possibly TRBD1 for D (5 bases). The V and J ends lost 6 bases and 0 bases respectively, with 14 bases between them. CDR3 length: 15 residues. Germline CDR1 MGHRA, CDR2 YSYEKL. The CDR3 DNA, read in part, is TGCGCCAGCAGTCGGCCAGGGTCCATGAACACTGAA. Protein sequence: CASSRPGSMNTE. The whole CDR3 sequence is CASSRPGSMNTEAFF.

About this clone itself: The read comes to an end 3 residues before the CDR3 does, leaving the germline J gene to fill in the end. The chain combines TRBV20-1 with TRBJ2-1; TRBD1 might be the D (6 bases). The V and J ends lost 5 bases and 2 bases respectively, with 10 bases between them. CDR3 length equals 13 residues. From germline, CDR1 is DFQATT and CDR2 SNEGSKA (reference sequence). CDR3 in amino acids: CSAEDSPYNEQFF. The CDR3 DNA, read in part, is TGCAGTGCTGAGGACAGCCCCTACAATGAG.

Remarks on this clone: The sequence runs out 3 residues before the end of the CDR3; the remainder is reconstructed from the germline J gene. This chain uses TRBV7-2 with TRBJ2-7; no firm D call. This CDR3 comprises 14 residues. Looked up from germline, CDR1 is SGHTA and CDR2 is FQGNSA. The ends were cut back, 5 bases at V and 4 bases at J, with 15 bases in the middle. CDR3 bases read: TGTGCCAGCAGCCTCCAAGACGGGTCTTACGAG. This gives the protein CASSLQDGSYE. The complete CDR3 sequence is CASSLQDGSYEQYF.

On this clone itself: From the germline J gene comes the end of the CDR3, since the read stops 3 residues before it. This chain uses TRBV7-9 with TRBJ2-7, with 9 bases fitting TRBD1. Germline V gene lookup returns CDR1 SEHNR and CDR2 FQNEAQ (reference sequence). The CDR3 runs 15 residues. The ends lost 4 bases at V and 0 bases at J; junction bases unmatched: 4. Incomplete CDR3 DNA: TGTGCCAGCAGCTCCGGGACAGGGCGCTCCTACGAG. Its protein product is CASSSGTGRSYE. The whole CDR3 is CASSSGTGRSYEQYF.

On this clone: The read finishes 3 residues shy of the CDR3 end, and the germline J gene is used to complete it. The V and J genes are TRBV6-1 and TRBJ2-7, with 9 bases matching TRBD1. Trimming removed 4 bases from V and 2 bases from J; junction bases left unmatched: 6. Germline V lookup: CDR1 MNHNS, CDR2 SASEGT. This CDR3 comprises 15 residues. The sequenced part of the CDR3 DNA is TGTGCCAGCAGTGTAAGGGACAGGGAAACCTACGAG. Translated: CASSVRDRETYE. The whole CDR3 region reads CASSVRDRETYEQYF.

About this clone: The CDR3 end lies 3 residues beyond the end of the read and is filled in from the germline J gene. The J gene is TRBJ1-5, the V gene TRBV2, with unresolved D. There are 15 residues in the CDR3. From germline, CDR1 is SNHLY and CDR2 FYNNEI. Between the trimmed V and J ends, which lost 3 bases and 1 base, there was a span of 10 bases. This CDR3 reads CASSEQVMSNQPQHF. The CDR3 bases that were read are TGTGCCAGCAGTGAGCAGGTCATGAGCAATCAGCCC. Supplemented by reference TRBV2 and TRBJ1-5, the full variable domain reads EPEVTQTPSHQVTQMGQEVILRCVPISNHLYFYWYRQILGQKVEFLVSFYNNEISEKSEIFDDQFSVERPDGSNFTLKIRSTKLEDSAMYFCASSEQVMSNQPQHFGDGTRLSIL.

On this clone itself: The CDR3 end is not reached by the read, which stops 3 residues before it; the germline J gene fills it in. V is TRBV28 and J is TRBJ2-4, with 7 bases identical to TRBD2. The V gene's germline CDR1 is MDHEN and CDR2 SYDVKM. The CDR3 loop spans 13 amino acids. The CDR3 loop is CASSFSSGVFQYF. The CDR3 DNA, read in part, is TGTGCCAGCAGTTTTTCCAGCGGGGTGTTT. The whole variable domain, filled in from reference TRBV28 and TRBJ2-4, reads DVKVTQSSRYLVKRTGEKVFLECVQDMDHENMFWYRQDPGLGLRLIYFSYDVKMKEKGDIPEGYSVSREKKERFSLILESASTNQTSMYLCASSFSSGVFQYFGAGTRLSVL.

Concerning this clone itself: The observed sequence ends 3 residues before the CDR3 terminus, with the missing tail filled in from the germline J gene. This chain connects TRBV11-2 to TRBJ2-2; TRBD1 matches 7 bases. The germline V gene has CDR1 SGHAT and CDR2 FQNNGV. The CDR3 is 14 residues long. Incomplete CDR3 DNA: TGTGCCAGCAGCTTATCAGGGGGAGCTGAAAAG. This sequence encodes CASSLSGGAEK. The whole CDR3 protein is CASSLSGGAEKLFF.